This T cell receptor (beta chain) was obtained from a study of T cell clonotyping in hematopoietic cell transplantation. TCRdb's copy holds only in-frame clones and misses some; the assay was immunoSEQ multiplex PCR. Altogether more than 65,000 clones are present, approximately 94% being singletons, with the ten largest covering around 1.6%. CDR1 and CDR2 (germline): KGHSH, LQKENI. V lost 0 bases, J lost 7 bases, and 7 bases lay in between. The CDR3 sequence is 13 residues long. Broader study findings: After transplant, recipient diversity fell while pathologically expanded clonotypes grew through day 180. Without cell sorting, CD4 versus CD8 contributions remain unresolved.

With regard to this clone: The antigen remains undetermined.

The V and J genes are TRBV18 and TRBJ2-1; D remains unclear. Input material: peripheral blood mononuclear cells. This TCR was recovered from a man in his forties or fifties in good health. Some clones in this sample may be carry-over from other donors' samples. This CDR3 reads CASSPPSANEQFF. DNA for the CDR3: TGTGCCAGCTCACCACCATCGGCAAATGAGCAGTTCTTC.